This passage covers 7 T cell receptor beta chains from one sample sequenced in a study of Ad26.COV2.S vaccination and SARS-CoV-2 variants. Clones were sequenced by immunoSEQ multiplex PCR, and TCRdb holds only the in-frame ones, with some missing. The sample shows 320,000 or so clones, roughly 90% of them seen only once. As to treatment: around 19 received Ad26.COV2.S at low or high dose, single or two shots; 5 received placebo; per-sample allocation not given. Day 63 after the first vaccine or placebo injection was the time point for sampling. Material: peripheral blood, obtained in a trial of Ad26.COV2.S vaccine versus placebo. These receptors originate from a person aged 18 to 59 who received the Ad26.COV2.S COVID-19 vaccine or a placebo.

This clone appeared a single time. This chain links TRBV2 with TRBJ1-6, with TRBD1 matching over 7 bases. The CDR3 consists of 16 residues. V lost 6 bases to trimming and J lost 2 bases; unmatched junction nucleotides: 7. Germline CDR1 SNHLY, CDR2 FYNNEI. Here the CDR3 DNA reads TGTGCCAGCAGGGGGACAGCCCTGGCCTATAATTCACCCCTCCACTTT. Protein: CASRGTALAYNSPLHF.

V and J are TRBV7-2 and TRBJ1-2; D is unresolved. The germline V gene has CDR1 SGHTA and CDR2 FQGNSA. This CDR3 region has 10 residues. V lost 5 bases and J lost 5, with 3 bases in between. In DNA form, the CDR3 reads TGTGCCAGCAGCCGATATGGCTACACCTTC. Protein sequence: CASSRYGYTF. Full variable domain (rest looked up from reference TRBV7-2 and TRBJ1-2): GAGVSQSPSNKVTEKGKDVELRCDPISGHTALYWYRQSLGQGLEFLIYFQGNSAPDKSGLPSDRFSAERTGGSVSTLTIQRTQQEDSAVYLCASSRYGYTFGSGTRLTVV.

J is TRBJ2-1 and V is TRBV20-1; D uncertain. Germline V gives CDR1 DFQATT, CDR2 SNEGSKA (reference sequence). The V end was cut by 3 bases, the J end by 1 base, with 16 bases between. The CDR3 consists of 16 residues. CDR3 loop: CSASRLTSGSYNEQFF. The CDR3 coding sequence is TGCAGTGCTAGTCGACTTACTTCCGGATCCTACAATGAGCAGTTCTTC.

The chain combines TRBV29-1 with TRBJ1-1; TRBD1 agrees at 7 bases. With V trimmed by 5 bases and J by 8 bases, 14 bases remained unmatched. The V gene's germline CDR1 is SQVTM and CDR2 ANQGSEA. The CDR3 is 14 residues long. The DNA of the CDR3 is TGCAGCGTTTCCCTCCTTGCTCGACAGGGAGAAGCTTTCTTT. It translates to CSVSLLARQGEAFF.

This clone was recorded once. The CDR3 here is CASSHSARNEQFF. The CDR3 region has the DNA TGTGCCAGCAGTCACAGTGCGCGCAATGAGCAGTTCTTC. V gene TRBV13 combines with J gene TRBJ2-1; D is undetermined. The V gene lost 6 bases and the J gene lost 6 bases, with 12 bases spanning the gap. Germline V gives CDR1 PRHDT, CDR2 FYEKMQ (reference sequence). The CDR3 has 13 amino acids.

The chain links TRBV5-1 to TRBJ1-2, with 7 bases that match TRBD1. CDR1 is SGHRS and CDR2 is YFSETQ in the germline V gene. V was clipped by 1 base and J by 6 bases; unmatched bases: 6. CDR3 size: 14 residues. CDR3 loop: CASSLIGGGDGYTF. The CDR3 coding sequence is TGCGCCAGCAGCTTGATAGGGGGCGGGGATGGCTACACCTTC.

The sample holds one count of this clone. The J gene is TRBJ2-1, the V gene TRBV29-1; no definite D call. CDR3 length: 13 residues. CDR1 is SQVTM and CDR2 is ANQGSEA in the germline V gene. Between the trimmed V and J ends, which lost 8 bases and 7 bases, there was a span of 18 bases. This CDR3 is CSLEDPARNEQFF. The CDR3 DNA reads TGCAGCTTAGAAGACCCGGCCAGGAATGAGCAGTTCTTC.